This T cell receptor beta chain stems from a study of CD8+ T cells in alopecia areata. General study points: Researchers say the link of baseline CD8+ expansion to response remains uncertain, with one nonresponder. While patients received tofacitinib, many expanded lesional clones remained present in scalp and blood. Tofacitinib significantly decreased scalp clonality and expanded CD8+ clones among top 100. The study found higher clonality in lesional than normal scalp, especially in alopecia totalis/universalis.

The CDR3 length is 14 residues. V shed 2 bases, J shed 4 bases, and the junction held 2 bases outside the gene matches. Germline V gives CDR1 SGHRS, CDR2 YFSETQ. This clone appeared once. The target antigen is unknown. In the same sample, other DNA sequences code for this CDR3. RNA extraction was followed by reverse transcription into cDNA, which acted as the sequencing template. The repertoire was sequenced with immunoSEQ multiplex PCR; TCRdb's copy has only in-frame clones and lacks some. The sample holds some 200,000 clones; roughly three fifths are singletons and the top ten take around 13%. Treatment specified: oral pan-JAK inhibitor, 5-10 mg twice daily.

Sequencing was performed on CD8+ T cells sorted from blood, taken at week 24, from a patient treated with tofacitinib. V usage is TRBV5-1 and J usage is TRBJ2-7, with 11 bases identical to TRBD1. This TCR was recovered from a human donor with alopecia areata. CDR3 amino acids: CASSFGTGGYEQYF. The CDR3 DNA follows: TGCGCCAGCAGCTTCGGGACAGGGGGTTACGAGCAGTACTTC.